The source of this TCR beta chain is a study of blood T cells in healthy people across ages. A sample-barcoded 5' primer and a J-beta primer mix were used in a second PCR of about 6 to 11 cycles. MiXCR was run by TCRdb on the 5' RACE reads, yielding one entry per CDR3 protein. The sample carries approximately 790,000 distinct CDR3 sequences, 62% recorded once. Germline-derived CDR1 and CDR2 are LGHNA and YSLEER. The ends were cut back, 0 bases at V and 4 bases at J, with 9 bases in the middle. The CDR3 spans 15 residues. The gene calls are TRBV4-3 and TRBJ1-4; D is ambiguous. The sequence was collected from a man younger than 45 in good health. The sequenced sample consisted of blood. The CDR3, as DNA: TGCGCCAGCAGCCAAGAAAGGGCCTATAATGAAAAACTGTTTTTT. Protein sequence: CASSQERAYNEKLFF.